The entry below describes one T cell receptor beta chain. This entry comes from a study of blood T cell repertoires in COVID-19. Study-wide context: In each case, the material was cDNA or gDNA derived from T cells, B-cell-depleted T cells, or PBMCs.

This table comes from immunoSEQ multiplex PCR, and its TCRdb copy is limited to in-frame clones, with some not included. Here the sample spans about 130,000 clones, about 83% being singletons. This CDR3 region has 16 residues. Trimming left V 3 bases short and J 6 bases short, with 15 bases between. CDR1 and CDR2 from the germline V gene are SEHNR and FQNEAQ (reference sequence). The rearrangement joins TRBV7-9 to TRBJ1-6; maybe TRBD1 (5 bases). Sequencing was performed on peripheral blood. The TCR comes from a human donor in a cohort sampled during active COVID-19. The DNA for the CDR3 is TGTGCCAGCAGCTTGAAGGGACTTGACACTAATTCACCCCTCCACTTT. Its protein product is CASSLKGLDTNSPLHF.